This TCR beta chain was obtained from a study of shared clonotypes between healthy human individuals. For the study at large: There were three CD4 naive, three CD4 memory, two CD8 naive and one CD8 memory plates per donor.

V lost 2 bases and J lost 7; bases outside the gene matches: 3. Germline V CDR1 and CDR2: SGHAT, FQNNGV. This CDR3 has 13 residues. The method was immunoSEQ multiplex PCR; TCRdb's version includes in-frame clones alone and lacks a portion of them. In the table there are just over 2,000,000 clones, about 95% of which are singletons. The TCR was taken from a man in his late teens or twenties in good health. Sequenced: naive CD4+ T cells sorted from blood. Subset here: CD45RA+ positively selected. This chain uses TRBV11-2 with TRBJ2-3, with 7 bases identical to TRBD2. CDR3 in DNA: TGTGCCAGCAGCTTAAGGCGGGGGTATACGCAGTATTTT. Protein sequence: CASSLRRGYTQYF.